Included here is one TCR beta chain sequence, with context. Its antigen is currently unknown. The source of the sample is a study of CD8+ T cells in alopecia areata. Looking at the study overall: Oral tofacitinib (5 to 10 mg twice daily) was administered to treated patients. Study-level results: The study found tofacitinib significantly decreased scalp clonality and expanded CD8+ clones among the top 100. There were also resident alphabeta T cells of normal skin sequenced in scalp samples.

This sample's treatment: oral pan-JAK inhibitor, 5-10 mg twice daily. Peripheral blood samples and lesional scalp punch biopsies were obtained from alopecia areata patients. Germline CDR1 SGDLS, CDR2 YYNGEE. The V segment lost 0 bases and the J segment 1 base; nucleotides outside the gene matches: 6. CDR3 length: 17 residues. Sequencing used cDNA as its template, made by extracting RNA and reverse transcribing it. Sequencing was performed with immunoSEQ multiplex PCR; in TCRdb, only in-frame clones are kept and a portion is missing. The repertoire includes tens of thousands of clones, 40% to 55% of them detected once, and roughly 22% sits in the top ten.

This TCR was sampled from a human donor with alopecia areata. The chain employs TRBV9 and TRBJ2-5; 10 bases match TRBD2. The input for sequencing was CD8+ T cells sorted from blood, taken at approximately week 37, from a patient treated with tofacitinib. For the CDR3, the DNA is TGTGCCAGCAGCGTAGGGGGTGCTAGCGGGAGCCAAGAGACCCAGTACTTC. It codes for CASSVGGASGSQETQYF.